A single sample is the source of the 24 T cell receptor beta chains below, sequenced in a study of cytomegalovirus exposure and HLA in healthy donors. PCR involved 60 Vbeta and 13 Jbeta primers. Sequencing was performed with immunoSEQ multiplex PCR; in TCRdb, only in-frame clones are kept and a portion is missing. This sample has more than 90,000 clones, with 70% to 80% found just once. Sequenced: PBMCs. These receptors originate from a woman aged 50 to 65 in good health and CMV-seropositive.

V gene TRBV19 combines with J gene TRBJ1-5; 8 nucleotides line up with TRBD1. The germline CDR1 and CDR2 sequences are LNHDA and SQIVND (reference sequence). The CDR3 runs 16 residues. Losses at the gene ends were 5 bases for V and 6 bases for J; bases not matched to a gene: 12. The CDR3 is CASSSLEDRAFQPQHF. The CDR3 bases are TGTGCCAGTAGTTCCCTCGAGGACAGGGCTTTTCAGCCCCAGCATTTT.

This clone appeared once. This chain uses TRBV6-5 with TRBJ2-1; D perhaps matches TRBD2 (5 bases). CDR1 and CDR2 from the germline V gene are MNHEY and SVGAGI. This CDR3 spans 14 amino acids. V lost 6 bases to trimming and J lost 4 bases, with 13 bases between them. The CDR3 bases are TGTGCCAGCAGGGAGGAGGCATTTTACAATGAGCAGTTCTTC. This gives the protein CASREEAFYNEQFF.

With respect to this clone: Distinct nucleotide sequences in the sample also encode this CDR3. V gene TRBV10-3 combines with J gene TRBJ2-1, with D possibly being TRBD2 (6 bases). The CDR3 totals 15 residues. The V gene's germline CDR1 is ENHRY and CDR2 SYGVKD. V dropped 0 bases and J dropped 0 bases, with 6 bases sitting between them. The CDR3: CAISESGGSYNEQFF. The CDR3 DNA is TGTGCCATCAGTGAGTCGGGGGGCTCCTACAATGAGCAGTTCTTC.

The CDR3 loop reads CASSLGTGGPYEQYF. The CDR3 nucleotides are TGCGCCAGCAGCCTCGGGACAGGGGGCCCCTACGAGCAGTACTTC. This chain links TRBV5-1 with TRBJ2-7, with 12 positions matching TRBD1. This CDR3 spans 15 amino acids. J gave up 2 bases and V 4 bases, and 4 bases lay outside the gene matches. Germline CDR1 reads SGHRS; CDR2 reads YFSETQ.

This clone turned up a few times. V usage is TRBV15 and J usage is TRBJ2-1, with a tentative D call TRBD1 (6 bases). The V end was cut by 0 bases, the J end by 7 bases, with 16 bases between. The CDR3 contains 16 residues. The V gene's germline CDR1 is LNHNV and CDR2 YYDKDF (reference sequence). The CDR3 DNA is TGTGCCACCAGCAGAGAGCCAGGGGTTAGGTTAAATGAGCAGTTCTTC. Translation gives CATSREPGVRLNEQFF.

As concerns this clone: The junction does not match germline at one end; this may be a read error. CDR3 in amino acids: CASSQVDNRGDTQYF. In DNA form, the CDR3 reads TGTGCCAGCAGTCAAGTGGATAATCGGGGAGATACGCAGTATTTT. The rearrangement uses TRBV14 and TRBJ2-3, with D perhaps matching TRBD2 (5 bases). This CDR3 contains 15 residues. The germline V gene has CDR1 SGHDN and CDR2 FVKESK.

The rearrangement links TRBV25-1 to TRBJ2-7, with D perhaps matching TRBD1 (6 bases). The CDR3 sequence is 13 residues long. The V end was cut by 3 bases, the J end by 1 base, with 7 bases between. Germline values: CDR1 MGHDK, CDR2 SYGVNS. The CDR3: CASSDGQSYEQYF. The CDR3, as DNA: TGTGCCAGCAGTGACGGACAGTCCTACGAGCAGTACTTC.

The gene calls are TRBV9 and TRBJ1-5; 7 bases line up with TRBD1. This CDR3 contains 15 residues. Germline loops: CDR1 SGDLS, CDR2 YYNGEE. Trimming removed 0 bases from V and 6 bases from J; junction bases left unmatched: 6. The CDR3 nucleotides are TGTGCCAGCAGCGTAGGGGAAGGGGGCGGTCAGCCCCAGCATTTT. This codes for CASSVGEGGGQPQHF.

The chain is built from TRBV5-1 and TRBJ1-2; the D is unclear. V dropped 0 bases and J dropped 2 bases, with 14 bases sitting between them. From germline, CDR1 is SGHRS and CDR2 YFSETQ. CDR3 length: 16 amino acids. CDR3: CASSLAIPRGNYGYTF. In DNA form, the CDR3 reads TGCGCCAGCAGCTTGGCCATTCCCCGAGGGAACTATGGCTACACCTTC.

The count of this clone is one. V gene TRBV7-2 combines with J gene TRBJ2-1; D is uncertain. CDR1 and CDR2 (germline): SGHTA, FQGNSA. Trimming cost V 4 bases and J 1 base, with 8 bases left between them. This CDR3 region has 14 residues. The CDR3 spells CASSSSSSYNEQFF. CDR3 nucleotides: TGTGCCAGCAGCTCTAGTAGTTCCTACAATGAGCAGTTCTTC. Variable domain in full (rest from reference TRBV7-2 and TRBJ2-1): GAGVSQSPSNKVTEKGKDVELRCDPISGHTALYWYRQSLGQGLEFLIYFQGNSAPDKSGLPSDRFSAERTGGSVSTLTIQRTQQEDSAVYLCASSSSSSYNEQFFGPGTRLTVL.

The chain uses TRBV9 and TRBJ2-1; the D gene is possibly TRBD2 (5 bases). Trimming removed 2 bases at V and 7 bases at J, with 16 bases between. The CDR3 consists of 15 residues. CDR1 SGDLS and CDR2 YYNGEE come from the germline V gene. DNA for the CDR3: TGTGCCAGCAGCGTGGGCGGAGGTACATCGAATGAGCAGTTCTTC. Amino acid sequence: CASSVGGGTSNEQFF.

The chain uses TRBV19 and TRBJ1-1; TRBD1 might be the D (6 bases). The CDR3 runs to 15 residues. The V end was cut by 7 bases, the J end by 6 bases, with 21 bases between. CDR1 is LNHDA and CDR2 is SQIVND in the germline V gene (reference sequence). The CDR3 sequence: CASTTRDKIDPEAFF. The CDR3 DNA reads as TGTGCCAGTACCACCAGGGACAAAATTGACCCTGAAGCTTTCTTT.

The chain is built from TRBV7-9 and TRBJ2-1, with 10 nucleotides matching TRBD1. Germline V gene sequence: CDR1 SEHNR, CDR2 FQNEAQ (reference sequence). V trimming: 3 bases; J trimming: 4 bases; junction bases outside the gene matches: 3. This CDR3 has 15 amino acids. In DNA, the CDR3 is TGTGCCAGCAGCTTGGCGGGACAGGGGTACAATGAGCAGTTCTTC. Translated: CASSLAGQGYNEQFF.

The chain couples TRBV7-2 to TRBJ1-1; no clear D. CDR1 SGHTA and CDR2 FQGNSA come from the germline V gene. The CDR3 has 14 residues. The V end was cut by 2 bases, the J end by 0 bases, with 7 bases between. The CDR3 loop is CASSLRAMNTEAFF. CDR3 in DNA: TGTGCCAGCAGCTTACGAGCTATGAACACTGAAGCTTTCTTT.

The rearrangement uses TRBV7-9 and TRBJ2-1, with 7 bases identical to TRBD1. The CDR3 totals 12 residues. Germline trimming cut 5 bases from V and 9 bases from J; bases unmatched to any gene: 4. Germline assignment: CDR1 SEHNR and CDR2 FQNEAQ (reference sequence). CDR3 DNA: TGTGCCAGCAGCGTGACAGGGACTGAGCAGTTCTTC. This sequence encodes CASSVTGTEQFF.

This clone was counted a few times. This chain joins TRBV7-2 and TRBJ2-7; 7 bases align to TRBD2. CDR1 is SGHTA and CDR2 is FQGNSA in the germline V gene. Germline trimming cut 8 bases from V and 6 bases from J; bases unmatched to any gene: 10. The CDR3 is 13 amino acids. CDR3 coding DNA: TGTGCCAGCTCCGGGGCTAGCGGCGGCGAGCAGTACTTC. Its protein product is CASSGASGGEQYF. Full variable domain (outside the CDR3, taken from reference TRBV7-2 and TRBJ2-7): GAGVSQSPSNKVTEKGKDVELRCDPISGHTALYWYRQSLGQGLEFLIYFQGNSAPDKSGLPSDRFSAERTGGSVSTLTIQRTQQEDSAVYLCASSGASGGEQYFGPGTRLTVT.

The V and J genes are TRBV19 and TRBJ2-1; TRBD1 aligns across 9 bases. With V trimmed by 5 bases and J by 0 bases, 8 bases remained unmatched. The CDR3 is made up of 17 amino acids. Germline CDR1 reads LNHDA; CDR2 reads SQIVND (reference sequence). The CDR3 DNA reads TGTGCCAGTAGTTTCTCACAGGGGGCTAGCTCCTACAATGAGCAGTTCTTC. Translation: CASSFSQGASSYNEQFF.

The chain recombines TRBV4-2 with TRBJ1-4, with 7 bases identical to TRBD1. The V segment lost 3 bases and the J segment 6 bases; nucleotides outside the gene matches: 7. CDR1 is LGHNA, CDR2 YNFKEQ, per germline. The length of the CDR3 is 15 residues. CDR3 sequence (DNA): TGTGCCAGCAGCCAGTTTTGGGGACAGTATGAAAAACTGTTTTTT. Encoded protein: CASSQFWGQYEKLFF.

This clone has only a few counts. The chain recombines TRBV6-5 with TRBJ2-6, with D possibly TRBD2 on 5 matching bases. The V end lost 3 bases, the J end lost 4 bases, and 10 bases lay between the germline ends. The CDR3 contains 15 residues. From germline, CDR1 is MNHEY and CDR2 SVGAGI. CDR3 region: CASSYGGTGANVLTF. The DNA of the CDR3 is TGTGCCAGCAGTTATGGAGGAACCGGGGCCAACGTCCTGACTTTC.

The chain has TRBV25-1 and TRBJ1-4; D might be TRBD1 (5 bases). Germline CDR1 MGHDK, CDR2 SYGVNS. The V end was cut by 1 base, the J end by 4 bases, with 10 bases between. This CDR3 is 15 amino acids long. The CDR3 coding sequence is TGTGCCAGCAGTGAATCCCACAGGAATAATGAAAAACTGTTTTTT. This codes for CASSESHRNNEKLFF.

The rearrangement uses TRBV4-3 and TRBJ2-7; 10 nucleotides line up with TRBD2. Germline V gene lookup returns CDR1 LGHNA and CDR2 YSLEER. The CDR3 sequence is 15 residues long. Germline trimming cut 3 bases from V and 6 bases from J; bases unmatched to any gene: 8. CDR3 DNA: TGCGCCAGCAGCCACACACTAGCGGGGAGGGGCGAGCAGTACTTC. Translated, it gives CASSHTLAGRGEQYF.

This chain uses TRBV19 with TRBJ1-2; TRBD1 aligns across 7 bases. Germline lookup yields CDR1 LNHDA and CDR2 SQIVND (reference sequence). J lost 5 bases, V lost 4 bases, and 4 bases had no gene match. The CDR3 is 13 residues long. The CDR3 region is CASSTPGGYGYTF. CDR3 DNA: TGTGCCAGTAGTACACCAGGGGGATATGGCTACACCTTC.

The genes are TRBV18 and TRBJ1-1; D not certain. Germline V CDR1 and CDR2: KGHSH, LQKENI. The V gene lost 5 bases and the J gene lost 4 bases, with 11 bases spanning the gap. The CDR3 length is 13 residues. The CDR3 here is CASSEGAITEAFF. Written as DNA, the CDR3 is TGTGCCAGCTCAGAGGGTGCAATCACTGAAGCTTTCTTT.

In this sample, this clone turned up a few times. The chain joins TRBV7-2 to TRBJ1-3, with D possibly TRBD1 on 5 matching bases. This CDR3 is 13 amino acids long. Germline V gene lookup returns CDR1 SGHTA and CDR2 FQGNSA. Trimming took off 5 bases at V and 4 bases at J, with 9 bases between the two ends. CDR3 in DNA: TGTGCCAGCAGCGCAGGGCGAGGAAACACCATATATTTT. Encoded protein: CASSAGRGNTIYF.